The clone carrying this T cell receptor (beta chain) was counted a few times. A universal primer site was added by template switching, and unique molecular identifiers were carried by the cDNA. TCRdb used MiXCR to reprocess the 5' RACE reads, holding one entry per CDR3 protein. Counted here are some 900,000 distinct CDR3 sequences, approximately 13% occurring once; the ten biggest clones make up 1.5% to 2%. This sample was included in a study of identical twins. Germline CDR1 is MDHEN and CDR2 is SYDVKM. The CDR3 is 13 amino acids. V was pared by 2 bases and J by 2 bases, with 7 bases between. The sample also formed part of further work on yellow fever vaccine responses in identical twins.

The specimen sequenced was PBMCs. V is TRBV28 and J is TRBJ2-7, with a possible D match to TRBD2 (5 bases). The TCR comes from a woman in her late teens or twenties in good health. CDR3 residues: CASSLLGAYEQYF. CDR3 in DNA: TGTGCCAGCAGTTTACTCGGGGCCTACGAGCAGTACTTC.